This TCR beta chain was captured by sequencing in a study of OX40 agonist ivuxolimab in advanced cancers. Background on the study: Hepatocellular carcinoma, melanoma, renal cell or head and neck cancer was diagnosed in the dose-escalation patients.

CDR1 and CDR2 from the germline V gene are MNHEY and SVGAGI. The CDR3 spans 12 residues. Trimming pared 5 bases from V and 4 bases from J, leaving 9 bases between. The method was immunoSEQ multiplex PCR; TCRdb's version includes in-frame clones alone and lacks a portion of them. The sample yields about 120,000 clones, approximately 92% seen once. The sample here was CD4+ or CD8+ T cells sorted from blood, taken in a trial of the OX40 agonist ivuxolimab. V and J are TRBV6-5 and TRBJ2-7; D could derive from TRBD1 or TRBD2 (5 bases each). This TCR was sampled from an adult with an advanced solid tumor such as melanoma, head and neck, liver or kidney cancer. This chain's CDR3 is CASSRGEYEQYF. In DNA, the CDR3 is TGTGCCAGCAGTAGAGGGGAATACGAGCAGTACTTC.